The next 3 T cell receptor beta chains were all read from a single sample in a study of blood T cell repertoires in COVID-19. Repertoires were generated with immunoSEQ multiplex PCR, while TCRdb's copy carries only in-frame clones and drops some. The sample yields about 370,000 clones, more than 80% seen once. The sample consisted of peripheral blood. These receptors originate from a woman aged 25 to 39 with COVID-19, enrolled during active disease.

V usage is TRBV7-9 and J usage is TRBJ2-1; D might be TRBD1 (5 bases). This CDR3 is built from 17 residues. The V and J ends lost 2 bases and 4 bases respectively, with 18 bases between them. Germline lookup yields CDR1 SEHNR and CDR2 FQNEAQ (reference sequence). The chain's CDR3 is CASSLSKSRQSYNEQFF. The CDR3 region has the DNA TGTGCCAGCAGCTTAAGCAAGTCGAGACAGTCATACAATGAGCAGTTCTTC. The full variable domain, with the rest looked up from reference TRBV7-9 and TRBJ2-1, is DTGVSQNPRHKITKRGQNVTFRCDPISEHNRLYWYRQTLGQGPEFLTYFQNEAQLEKSRLLSDRFSAERPKGSFSTLEIQRTEQGDSAMYLCASSLSKSRQSYNEQFFGPGTRLTVL.

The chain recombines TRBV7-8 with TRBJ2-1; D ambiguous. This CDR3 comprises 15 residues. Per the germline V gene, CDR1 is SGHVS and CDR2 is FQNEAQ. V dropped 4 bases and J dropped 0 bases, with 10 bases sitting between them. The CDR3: CASSSRLSSYNEQFF. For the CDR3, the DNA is TGTGCCAGCAGCTCGCGGTTGAGCTCCTACAATGAGCAGTTCTTC.

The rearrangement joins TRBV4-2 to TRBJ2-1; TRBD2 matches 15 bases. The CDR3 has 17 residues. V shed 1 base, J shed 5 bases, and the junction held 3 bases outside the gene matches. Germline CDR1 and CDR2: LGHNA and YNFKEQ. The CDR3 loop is CASSQAGTSGGNNEQFF. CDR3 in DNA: TGTGCCAGCAGCCAAGCCGGGACTAGCGGGGGGAACAATGAGCAGTTCTTC.